One sample yielded the 25 T cell receptor beta chains listed below, sequenced in a study of T cells in Graves' hyperthyroidism and ophthalmopathy. TCR beta CDR3 regions were amplified from RNA. The HTBI set primed first-round TCR CDR3 RT-PCR. TCRdb reanalysed the multiplex PCR reads using MiXCR and keeps one entry per CDR3 protein. The sample shows some 760,000 distinct CDR3 sequences, approximately 14% of them seen only once. Sequencing was carried out using blood. The receptors derive from a woman under 30 with Graves' hyperthyroidism.

This clonotype was detected ten times or more. The rearrangement uses TRBV4-3 and TRBJ2-7; D possibly uses TRBD1 or TRBD2 (7 bases each). The CDR3 has 13 amino acids. Trimming stripped 4 bases from V and 5 bases from J, with 12 bases between. Germline V lookup: CDR1 LGHNA, CDR2 YSLEER. The CDR3 region has the DNA TGCGCCAGCAGCCCGACAGGGAGGGACGAGCAGTACTTC. This gives the protein CASSPTGRDEQYF.

This clonotype showed up many times. The chain links TRBV27 to TRBJ1-1, with D unclear. There are 14 residues in the CDR3. V was cut by 4 bases and J by 4 bases, with 13 bases left in between. The germline V gene has CDR1 MNHEY and CDR2 SMNVEV (reference sequence). The CDR3 is CASSSLYMGTEAFF. The CDR3 nucleotides read TGTGCCAGCAGTTCCCTTTATATGGGCACTGAAGCTTTCTTT.

This clonotype turned up a few times. The chain couples TRBV7-3 to TRBJ2-1, with TRBD2 identical over 8 bases. Trimming cost V 0 bases and J 6 bases; bases outside gene matches: 4. CDR3 size: 15 residues. Germline CDR1 reads SGHTA; CDR2 reads FQGTGA. The CDR3 loop reads CASSLTGRGGNEQFF. The CDR3 DNA reads TGTGCCAGCAGCTTAACCGGGAGGGGGGGCAATGAGCAGTTCTTC.

This clonotype was picked up many times. This chain joins TRBV28 and TRBJ2-3; D tentatively reads TRBD1 or TRBD2 (5 bases each). Germline V gives CDR1 MDHEN, CDR2 SYDVKM. V shed 1 base and J shed 3 bases, with 11 bases lying between them. CDR3 length equals 15 residues. The CDR3 spells CASSLSIGTTDTQYF. The DNA for the CDR3 is TGTGCCAGCAGTTTATCCATTGGGACGACAGATACGCAGTATTTT.

This chain links TRBV6-2 or TRBV6-3 with TRBJ2-6; D ambiguous. Looked up from germline, CDR1 is MNHEY and CDR2 is SVGEGT. The CDR3 contains 18 residues. V was trimmed by 2 bases and J by 2 bases, leaving 16 bases between them. This chain's CDR3 is CASSYIWQVGTGANVLTF. The DNA for the CDR3 is TGTGCCAGCAGTTACATATGGCAGGTGGGCACTGGGGCCAACGTCCTGACTTTC.

This clonotype was counted between two and nine times. The chain uses TRBV30 and TRBJ2-1; possibly TRBD1 or TRBD2 for D (6 bases each). V was trimmed by 7 bases and J by 5 bases, leaving 15 bases between them. The CDR3 runs to 13 residues. The germline V gene encodes CDR1 GTSNPN and CDR2 SVGIG (reference sequence). CDR3 sequence: CAYLGGSDNEQFF. CDR3 bases: TGTGCCTATCTAGGGGGGTCGGACAATGAGCAGTTCTTC. The full variable domain, its missing parts supplied by reference TRBV30 and TRBJ2-1, is SQTIHQWPATLVQPVGSPLSLECTVEGTSNPNLYWYRQAAGRGLQLLFYSVGIGQISSEVPQNLSASRPQDRQFILSSKKLLLSDSGFYLCAYLGGSDNEQFFGPGTRLTVL.

The chain combines TRBV27 with TRBJ2-1; unclear D gene. Germline CDR1 is MNHEY and CDR2 is SMNVEV (reference sequence). With 3 bases removed from V and 3 bases from J, the gap between germline ends came to 15 bases. The CDR3 extends over 16 amino acids. The CDR3 bases are TGTGCCAGCAGTTTGACCGTGCATCCCAACTACAATGAGCAGTTCTTC. Translating it yields CASSLTVHPNYNEQFF.

This clonotype was detected only a few times. The chain recombines TRBV15 with TRBJ2-3, with a weak D call TRBD1 (6 bases). Germline V gives CDR1 LNHNV, CDR2 YYDKDF (reference sequence). The CDR3 consists of 15 residues. V lost 8 bases and J 3 bases, leaving 18 bases between the germline ends. This CDR3 reads CATATDRKSTDTQYF. Here the CDR3 DNA reads TGTGCCACCGCCACCGACAGGAAGAGTACAGATACGCAGTATTTT.

This clonotype has a count of ten or more. The chain combines TRBV11-2 with TRBJ1-3; D might be TRBD1 (5 bases). Between the trimmed V and J ends, which lost 7 bases and 4 bases, there was a span of 23 bases. The V gene's germline CDR1 is SGHAT and CDR2 FQNNGV. The CDR3 spans 17 residues. This chain's CDR3 is CASTSLNRGGRGNTIYF. DNA of the CDR3: TGTGCCAGCACCTCCCTCAACCGGGGGGGACGAGGAAACACCATATATTTT.

The rearrangement uses TRBV10-3 and TRBJ1-3, with a weak D call TRBD1 (6 bases). Germline lookup yields CDR1 ENHRY and CDR2 SYGVKD. The ends were cut back, 6 bases at V and 4 bases at J, with 19 bases in the middle. The CDR3 has 16 residues. The CDR3 region has the DNA TGTGCCATCAGCCCTGACAGGAGTAGGGGCGGAAACACCATATATTTT. Its translation is CAISPDRSRGGNTIYF.

This clonotype was recorded at least ten times. V usage is TRBV5-1 and J usage is TRBJ1-1; the D is unclear. From germline, CDR1 is SGHRS and CDR2 YFSETQ. The CDR3 has 14 residues. Trimming stripped 1 base from V and 1 base from J, with 8 bases between. The CDR3 DNA sequence: TGCGCCAGCAGCTTGACGGCAGGGAACACTGAAGCTTTCTTT. Protein product: CASSLTAGNTEAFF. The entire variable domain, with the rest obtained from reference TRBV5-1 and TRBJ1-1, is as follows: KAGVTQTPRYLIKTRGQQVTLSCSPISGHRSVSWYQQTPGQGLQFLFEYFSETQRNKGNFPGRFSGRQFSNSRSEMNVSTLELGDSALYLCASSLTAGNTEAFFGQGTRLTVV.

With respect to this clonotype: This may arise from a read error, as a much more abundant clone is one base away. The DNA of the CDR3 is TGCAGTGCTAAGATTATGGGGTACGAAGATGGCCACACCTTC. Its translation is CSAKIMGYEDGHTF. V gene TRBV20-1 combines with J gene TRBJ1-2; D gene unclear. The germline gives CDR1 DFQATT, CDR2 SNEGSKA (reference sequence). The CDR3 runs to 14 residues.

This clonotype was detected ten times or more. The rearrangement uses TRBV5-6 and TRBJ2-1; TRBD2 might be the D (6 bases). The CDR3 loop spans 15 amino acids. Germline V gene data show CDR1 as SGHDT and CDR2 as YYEEEE. V lost 3 bases to trimming and J lost 2 bases, with 12 bases between them. CDR3 in DNA: TGTGCCAGCAGCTACTTAGCGGTTACCTACAATGAGCAGTTCTTC. It specifies CASSYLAVTYNEQFF.

The J gene is TRBJ2-7, the V gene TRBV30; D perhaps matches TRBD1 (6 bases). The germline V gene has CDR1 GTSNPN and CDR2 SVGIG (reference sequence). The CDR3 has 15 residues. Trimming pared 8 bases from V and 0 bases from J, leaving 20 bases between. CDR3 protein: CASRMGGQPSYEQYF. CDR3 bases: TGTGCCAGTAGGATGGGCGGACAGCCCTCCTACGAGCAGTACTTC. The whole variable domain, remainder taken from reference TRBV30 and TRBJ2-7, is SQTIHQWPATLVQPVGSPLSLECTVEGTSNPNLYWYRQAAGRGLQLLFYSVGIGQISSEVPQNLSASRPQDRQFILSSKKLLLSDSGFYLCASRMGGQPSYEQYFGPGTRLTVT.

As regards this clonotype: This clone may be a read error of a much larger clone one base away. The chain links TRBV7-9 to TRBJ2-7, with 11 bases identical to TRBD2. This CDR3 is built from 14 residues. The germline CDR1 and CDR2 sequences are SEHNR and FQNEAQ (reference sequence). DNA of the CDR3: TGTACCAGCAGCATGACTAGCGGGACCTACGAGCAGTACTTC. This sequence encodes CTSSMTSGTYEQYF.

Only one count was recorded for this clonotype. A much bigger clone sits one base away, suggesting this may be a read error. V gene TRBV7-9 combines with J gene TRBJ2-5; TRBD1 or TRBD2 may be the D gene (6 bases each). The end of the DNA fits TRBJ2-1 better, so the J call may be wrong. Per the germline V gene, CDR1 is SEHNR and CDR2 is FQNEAQ (reference sequence). The CDR3 length is 15 residues. CDR3 sequence (DNA): TGTGCCAGCAGCCGCCATCCGGGGGCCCAAGAGACCCAGTTCTTC. Protein: CASSRHPGAQETQFF.

The sample holds a few counts of this clonotype. V usage is TRBV29-1 and J usage is TRBJ2-2, with TRBD2 identical over 7 bases. The CDR3 runs 11 residues. Germline assignment: CDR1 SQVTM and CDR2 ANQGSEA. The CDR3, as DNA: TGCTGCGGGAGTGGGGCCGGGGAGCTGTTTTTT. Encoded protein: CCGSGAGELFF.

The J gene is TRBJ2-7, the V gene TRBV4-1; D possibly uses TRBD1 or TRBD2 (5 bases each). This CDR3 has 14 amino acids. Trimming pared 1 base from V and 2 bases from J, leaving 9 bases between. CDR1 MGHRA and CDR2 YSYEKL come from the germline V gene. CDR3 amino acids: CASSQVGTPYEQYF. CDR3 coding DNA: TGCGCCAGCAGCCAAGTCGGGACCCCCTACGAGCAGTACTTC.

This clonotype has a count of ten or more. The chain combines TRBV13 with TRBJ1-1; possible D gene TRBD1, 5 bases. The CDR3 length is 12 residues. V shed 4 bases and J shed 9 bases, with 12 bases lying between them. Looked up from germline, CDR1 is PRHDT and CDR2 is FYEKMQ (reference sequence). Written as DNA, the CDR3 is TGTGCCAGCAGCTCCGACAGATACCAAGCTTTCTTT. This translates into CASSSDRYQAFF.

This clonotype was seen a few times. The J gene is TRBJ2-2, the V gene TRBV6-2 or TRBV6-3, with TRBD1 as a possible D gene (5 bases). Looked up from germline, CDR1 is MNHEY and CDR2 is SVGEGT. CDR3 length equals 14 residues. Trimming stripped 6 bases from V and 1 base from J, with 9 bases between. CDR3 protein: CASRDSLNTGELFF. CDR3 DNA: TGTGCCAGCAGAGACAGTTTGAACACCGGGGAGCTGTTTTTT.

The chain joins TRBV7-3 to TRBJ2-1, with a tentative D call TRBD1 (6 bases). The germline V and J ends were trimmed by 1 base and 3 bases, with 10 bases remaining between them. The CDR3 has 15 amino acids. CDR1 is SGHTA, CDR2 FQGTGA, per germline. CDR3 sequence (DNA): TGTGCCAGCAGCTTAAATACAGGGATCTACAATGAGCAGTTCTTC. Amino acid sequence: CASSLNTGIYNEQFF.

The chain employs TRBV25-1 and TRBJ2-1, with D possibly being TRBD1 or TRBD2 (7 bases each). CDR3 length equals 16 residues. The ends were cut back, 1 base at V and 8 bases at J, with 18 bases in the middle. Germline V CDR1 and CDR2: MGHDK, SYGVNS. The chain's CDR3 is CASSESGGGPEDEQFF. The CDR3 DNA reads TGTGCCAGCAGTGAATCAGGGGGAGGGCCCGAGGATGAGCAGTTCTTC.

This clonotype was seen only a few times. V is TRBV5-6 and J is TRBJ1-1, with no clear D. V was pared by 6 bases and J by 4 bases, with 13 bases between. There are 13 residues in the CDR3. Germline V CDR1 and CDR2: SGHDT, YYEEEE. The CDR3 sequence is CASTWNPGTEAFF. The CDR3 nucleotides read TGTGCCAGCACCTGGAACCCGGGCACTGAAGCTTTCTTT.

This clonotype was seen at least ten times. The chain combines TRBV4-3 with TRBJ2-1, with D possibly matching TRBD1 (6 bases). Germline V gene data show CDR1 as LGHNA and CDR2 as YSLEER. V was clipped by 2 bases and J by 0 bases, with 17 bases between them. This CDR3 contains 18 residues. CDR3 in DNA: TGCGCCAGCAGCCAATTTGTAGGACAGCTAAGCTCCTACAATGAGCAGTTCTTC. Amino acids: CASSQFVGQLSSYNEQFF.

The V call is TRBV7-2, the J call TRBJ1-5; a possible D gene is TRBD1 (6 bases). The germline V gene encodes CDR1 SGHTA and CDR2 FQGNSA. The CDR3 loop spans 15 amino acids. Trimming left V 3 bases short and J 2 bases short, with 11 bases between. The CDR3 region is CASSFRGFGNQPQHF. Written as DNA, the CDR3 is TGTGCCAGCAGCTTCAGGGGATTTGGCAATCAGCCCCAGCATTTT.